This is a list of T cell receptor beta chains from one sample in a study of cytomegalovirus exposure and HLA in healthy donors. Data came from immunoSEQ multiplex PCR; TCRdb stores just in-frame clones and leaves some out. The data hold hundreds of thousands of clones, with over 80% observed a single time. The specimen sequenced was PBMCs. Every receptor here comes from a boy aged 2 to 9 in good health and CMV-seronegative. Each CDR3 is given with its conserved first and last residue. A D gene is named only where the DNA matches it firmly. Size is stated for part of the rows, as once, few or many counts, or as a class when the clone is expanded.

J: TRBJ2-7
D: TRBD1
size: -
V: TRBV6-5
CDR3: CASSYSGQGVYEQYF
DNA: TGTGCCAGCAGTTACTCGGGACAGGGAGTCTACGAGCAGTACTTC

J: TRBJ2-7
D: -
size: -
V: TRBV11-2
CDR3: CASSFSPGEQYF
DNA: TGTGCCAGCAGCTTCTCGCCGGGGGAGCAGTACTTC

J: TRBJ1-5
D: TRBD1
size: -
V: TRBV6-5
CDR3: CASSTGQVGQPQHF
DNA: TGTGCCAGCAGCACCGGACAGGTGGGTCAGCCCCAGCATTTT

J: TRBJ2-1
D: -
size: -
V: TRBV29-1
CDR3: CSVGGILYNEQFF
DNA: TGCAGCGTTGGGGGCATTCTTTACAATGAGCAGTTCTTC

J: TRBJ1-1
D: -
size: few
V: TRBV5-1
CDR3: CASSLAPQATGTPGGAFF
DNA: TGCGCCAGCAGCTTGGCCCCCCAGGCTACCGGGACACCCGGTGGGGCTTTCTTT

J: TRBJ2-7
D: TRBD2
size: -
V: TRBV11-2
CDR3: CASSTISGGALYEQYF
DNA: TGTGCCAGCAGCACCATTAGCGGGGGGGCGTTATACGAGCAGTACTTC

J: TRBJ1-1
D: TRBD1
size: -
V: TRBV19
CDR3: CATRTGKNTEAFF
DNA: TGTGCCACCCGGACAGGGAAGAACACTGAAGCTTTCTTT

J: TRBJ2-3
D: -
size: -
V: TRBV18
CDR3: CASSPRLQAASTDTQYF
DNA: TGTGCCAGCTCACCTAGGTTGCAGGCAGCTAGCACAGATACGCAGTATTTT

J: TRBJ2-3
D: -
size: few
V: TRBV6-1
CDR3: CASIGSTDTQYF
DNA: TGTGCCAGCATCGGGAGCACAGATACGCAGTATTTT

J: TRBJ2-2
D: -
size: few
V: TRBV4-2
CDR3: CASSQDSEPGELFF
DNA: TGTGCCAGCAGCCAAGATAGTGAGCCCGGGGAGCTGTTTTTT

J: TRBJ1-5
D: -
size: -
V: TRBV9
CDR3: CASSEGVGNQPQHF
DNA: TGTGCCAGCAGCGAAGGGGTTGGGAATCAGCCCCAGCATTTT

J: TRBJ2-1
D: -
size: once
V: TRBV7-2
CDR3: CASSLAQGSYNEQFF
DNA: TGTGCCAGCAGCTTAGCTCAGGGGTCCTACAATGAGCAGTTCTTC

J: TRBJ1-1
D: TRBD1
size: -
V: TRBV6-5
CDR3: CASSYYRGGTEAFF
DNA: TGTGCCAGCAGTTACTACAGGGGGGGCACTGAAGCTTTCTTT

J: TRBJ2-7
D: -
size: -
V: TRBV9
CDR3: CASSAAEAGEFGEQYF
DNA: TGTGCCAGCAGCGCGGCGGAGGCAGGGGAGTTCGGCGAGCAGTACTTC

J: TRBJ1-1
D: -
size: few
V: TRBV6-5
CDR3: CASSYSFRFTEAFF
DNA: TGTGCCAGCAGTTACTCGTTCCGTTTCACTGAAGCTTTCTTT

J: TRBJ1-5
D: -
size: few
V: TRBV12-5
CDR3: CASGFDINQPQHF
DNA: TGTGCTAGTGGTTTTGACATCAATCAGCCCCAGCATTTT

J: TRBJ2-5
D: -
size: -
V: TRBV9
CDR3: CASSAGPQAGQETQYF
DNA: TGTGCCAGCAGCGCAGGACCACAGGCGGGGCAAGAGACCCAGTACTTC

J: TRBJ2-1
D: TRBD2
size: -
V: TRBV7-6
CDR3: CASSLDVREGYEQFF
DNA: TGTGCCAGCAGCTTAGATGTGCGGGAGGGCTATGAGCAGTTCTTC

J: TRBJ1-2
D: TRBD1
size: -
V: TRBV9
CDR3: CASSVGGGRTHYGYTF
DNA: TGTGCCAGCAGCGTAGGAGGGGGCAGAACTCACTATGGCTACACCTTC

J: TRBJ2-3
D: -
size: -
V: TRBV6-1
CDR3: CASSETLLARRPTDTQYF
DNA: TGTGCCAGCAGTGAGACTCTTCTAGCGCGGAGGCCCACAGATACGCAGTATTTT

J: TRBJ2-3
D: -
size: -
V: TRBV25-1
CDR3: CASSEAGQERDTDTQYF
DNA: TGTGCCAGCAGTGAAGCTGGGCAGGAGAGGGACACAGATACGCAGTATTTT

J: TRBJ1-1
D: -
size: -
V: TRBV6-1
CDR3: CASRVVEEPNTEAFF
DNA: TGTGCCAGCAGAGTTGTAGAGGAACCGAACACTGAAGCTTTCTTT

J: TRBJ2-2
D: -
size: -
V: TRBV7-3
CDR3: CASSSTEAGELFF
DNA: TGTGCCAGCAGCTCCACTGAAGCCGGGGAGCTGTTTTTT

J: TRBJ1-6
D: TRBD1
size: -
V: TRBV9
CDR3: CASSSREQGARNSPLHF
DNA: TGTGCCAGCAGCTCTCGTGAACAGGGGGCGCGGAATTCACCCCTCCACTTT

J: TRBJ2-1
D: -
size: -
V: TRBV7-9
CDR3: CASSLGISNEQFF
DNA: TGTGCCAGCAGCCTCGGGATCTCAAATGAGCAGTTCTTC

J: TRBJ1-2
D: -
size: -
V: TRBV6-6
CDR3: CASSYSTVQNYGYTF
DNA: TGTGCCAGCAGTTACTCGACCGTACAGAACTATGGCTACACCTTC

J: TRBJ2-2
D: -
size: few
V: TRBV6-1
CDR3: CASSEAVGQNTGELFF
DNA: TGTGCCAGCAGTGAAGCTGTGGGACAGAACACCGGGGAGCTGTTTTTT

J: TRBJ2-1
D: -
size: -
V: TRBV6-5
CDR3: CATAVGANNEQFF
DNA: TGTGCCACCGCGGTGGGAGCTAACAATGAGCAGTTCTTC

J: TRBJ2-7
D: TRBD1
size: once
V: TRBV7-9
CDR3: CASSSSGQGNEQYF
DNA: TGTGCCAGCAGCTCCTCGGGACAGGGGAACGAGCAGTACTTC

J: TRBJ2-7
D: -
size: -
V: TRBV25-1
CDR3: CASRDSAYEQYF
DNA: TGTGCCAGCAGGGACAGTGCCTACGAGCAGTACTTC

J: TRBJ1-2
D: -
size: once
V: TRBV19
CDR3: CASSMEVYYGYTF
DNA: TGTGCCAGTAGTATGGAGGTTTACTATGGCTACACCTTC

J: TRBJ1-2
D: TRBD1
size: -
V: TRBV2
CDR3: CASSITPRQGVAGYTF
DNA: TGTGCCAGCAGTATAACGCCTCGACAGGGTGTAGCTGGCTACACCTTC

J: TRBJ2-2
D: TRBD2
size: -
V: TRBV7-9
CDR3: CASFQRGRDGTGELFF
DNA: TGTGCCAGCTTCCAGCGGGGGCGCGATGGAACCGGGGAGCTGTTTTTT

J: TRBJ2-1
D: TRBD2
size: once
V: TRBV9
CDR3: CASSVSSGGDNEQFF
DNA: TGTGCCAGCAGCGTATCTAGCGGGGGGGATAATGAGCAGTTCTTC

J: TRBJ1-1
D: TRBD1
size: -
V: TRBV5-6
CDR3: CASSLTGGNTEAFF
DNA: TGTGCCAGCAGCTTAACAGGGGGGAACACTGAAGCTTTCTTT

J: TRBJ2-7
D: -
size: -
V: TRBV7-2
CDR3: CASSLGGTYEQYF
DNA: TGTGCCAGCAGCTTAGGAGGGACCTACGAGCAGTACTTC

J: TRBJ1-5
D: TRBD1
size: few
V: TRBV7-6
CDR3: CASSPGGGNQPQHF
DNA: TGTGCCAGCAGCCCAGGGGGCGGCAATCAGCCCCAGCATTTT

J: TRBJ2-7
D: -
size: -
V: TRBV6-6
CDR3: CASSYDRTYEQYF
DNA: TGTGCCAGCAGTTACGACAGGACCTACGAGCAGTACTTC

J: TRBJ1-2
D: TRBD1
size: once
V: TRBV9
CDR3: CASRRTGSNYGYTF
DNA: TGTGCCAGCAGAAGGACAGGCTCTAACTATGGCTACACCTTC

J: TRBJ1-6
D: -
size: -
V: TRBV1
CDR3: CTSSGTGASPLHF
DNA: TGCACCAGCAGCGGGACAGGAGCTTCACCCCTCCACTTT

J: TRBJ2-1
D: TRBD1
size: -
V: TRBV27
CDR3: CASTLGTGVYNEQFF
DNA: TGTGCCAGCACCCTCGGGACAGGGGTATACAATGAGCAGTTCTTC

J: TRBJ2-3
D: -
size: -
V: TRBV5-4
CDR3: CASSLLTSRPDTQYF
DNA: TGTGCCAGCAGCTTGTTAACTAGCCGTCCAGATACGCAGTATTTT

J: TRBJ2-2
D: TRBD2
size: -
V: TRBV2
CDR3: CASSDGGRAGGTGELFF
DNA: TGTGCCAGCAGTGACGGCGGGAGGGCCGGTGGGACCGGGGAGCTGTTTTTT

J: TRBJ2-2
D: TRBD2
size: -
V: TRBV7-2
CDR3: CASSRNAPGLANTGELFF
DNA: TGTGCCAGCAGCCGTAATGCCCCCGGACTAGCTAACACCGGGGAGCTGTTTTTT

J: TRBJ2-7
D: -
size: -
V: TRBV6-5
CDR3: CASSNQFYEQYF
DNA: TGTGCCAGCAGTAACCAATTCTACGAGCAGTACTTC

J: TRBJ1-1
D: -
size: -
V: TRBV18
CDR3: CASSPAENTEAFF
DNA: TGTGCCAGCTCACCGGCCGAGAACACTGAAGCTTTCTTT

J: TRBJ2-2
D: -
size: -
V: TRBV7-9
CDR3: CASTRDIQHGELFF
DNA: TGTGCCAGCACCAGGGACATACAACACGGGGAGCTGTTTTTT

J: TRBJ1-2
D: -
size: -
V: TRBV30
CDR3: CAWTTSPGFSYGYTF
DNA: TGTGCCTGGACCACAAGCCCGGGTTTTAGCTATGGCTACACCTTC

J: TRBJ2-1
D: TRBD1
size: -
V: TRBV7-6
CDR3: CASSPGTGASYNEQFF
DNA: TGTGCCAGCAGCCCTGGGACAGGGGCCTCCTACAATGAGCAGTTCTTC

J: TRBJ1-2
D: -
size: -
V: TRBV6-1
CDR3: CASTEGLNYGYTF
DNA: TGTGCCAGCACCGAAGGACTTAACTATGGCTACACCTTC

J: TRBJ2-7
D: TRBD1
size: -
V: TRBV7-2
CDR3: CASSPDRGYEQYF
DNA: TGTGCCAGCAGCCCGGACAGGGGGTACGAGCAGTACTTC

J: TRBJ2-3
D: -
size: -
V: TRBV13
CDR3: CASSQYVDTQYF
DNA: TGTGCCAGCAGCCAGTATGTGGATACGCAGTATTTT

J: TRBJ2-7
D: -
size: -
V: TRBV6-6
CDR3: CASSPSYEQYF
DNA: TGTGCCAGCAGTCCCAGCTACGAGCAGTACTTC